A selection of T cell receptor beta chains follows, all from one sample in a study of glioma-infiltrating T cells after dendritic cell vaccination. Method: immunoSEQ multiplex PCR; TCRdb's copy keeps in-frame clones and lacks some. The sample has about 38,000 clones; 82% are singletons. The sample here was blood, taken before dendritic cell vaccination. The origin of the receptors is a human donor with glioblastoma. Both conserved end residues are part of each CDR3. D genes are given only for firm matches. Expanded clones get a size class; other rows say once, few or many, or leave the size out.

d_call,v_call,clone_size,j_call,cdr3_nt,cdr3_aa
TRBD2,TRBV4-2,NA,TRBJ2-1,TGTGCCAGCAGCCAGATCACTAGCGTAGGTTCTGAGCAGTTCTTC,CASSQITSVGSEQFF
TRBD1,TRBV19,NA,TRBJ1-2,TGTGCCAGTAGTACAATGGACAGGGCGTCTGGCTACACCTTC,CASSTMDRASGYTF
TRBD1,TRBV28,NA,TRBJ1-6,TGTGCCAGCAGTACCCGACAGGGAAGCTCCTATAATTCACCCCTCCACTTT,CASSTRQGSSYNSPLHF
TRBD1,TRBV5-4,NA,TRBJ2-3,TGTGCCAGCAGCTTGGGACAGGGGCTAGATACGCAGTATTTT,CASSLGQGLDTQYF
TRBD2,TRBV5-4,NA,TRBJ2-7,TGTGCCAGCAGCTTGGGAGCTAGCGGGGGTTCATACGAGCAGTACTTC,CASSLGASGGSYEQYF
NA,TRBV19,NA,TRBJ1-5,TGTGCCAGTAGTATATCGTTCCCGGGTGGCAGCAATCAGCCCCAGCATTTT,CASSISFPGGSNQPQHF
NA,TRBV30,NA,TRBJ2-3,TGTGCCTGGAGGAAACAGCGCACAGATACGCAGTATTTT,CAWRKQRTDTQYF
NA,TRBV6-5,NA,TRBJ2-4,TGTGCCAGCAGGCCCCCTCCGGGGGCCAAAAACATTCAGTACTTC,CASRPPPGAKNIQYF
TRBD2,TRBV4-3,NA,TRBJ2-3,TGCGCCAGCAGCCAAGATCCCCCCCTAGCGGGGGGGGACACAGATACGCAGTATTTT,CASSQDPPLAGGDTDTQYF
NA,TRBV28,NA,TRBJ2-7,TGTGCCAGCAGTTTATGGAGTGTCGGAGCGAACTACGAGCAGTACTTC,CASSLWSVGANYEQYF
TRBD1,TRBV5-6,NA,TRBJ2-7,TGTGCCAGCAGCCCCGGGACAGCCTACGAGCAGTACTTC,CASSPGTAYEQYF
NA,TRBV9,once,TRBJ1-4,TGTGCCAGCAGCGTAGTTCCCAGGGATCCTCAAGAAAAACTGTTTTTT,CASSVVPRDPQEKLFF
NA,TRBV28,NA,TRBJ2-7,TGTGCCAGCAGTTTGAGCTCCTACGAGCAGTACTTC,CASSLSSYEQYF
NA,TRBV9,NA,TRBJ2-1,TGTGCCAGCAGCGTAGGGTGGTGGGGGGGCCGGAATGAGCAGTTCTTC,CASSVGWWGGRNEQFF
NA,TRBV11-3,NA,TRBJ2-3,TGTGCCAGCCAGGGTAGGACAGATACGCAGTATTTT,CASQGRTDTQYF
TRBD1,TRBV4-2,NA,TRBJ1-5,TGTGCCAGCAGCCAAACCACAGGGGGGAATCAGCCCCAGCATTTT,CASSQTTGGNQPQHF
TRBD1,TRBV6-1,NA,TRBJ2-7,TGTGCCAGCAGTGCGGTACAGGGGGCACTCTACGAGCAGTACTTC,CASSAVQGALYEQYF
TRBD1,TRBV28,NA,TRBJ1-2,TGTGCCAGCAGTGTCTGGACAGGGGCTGGCTACACCTTC,CASSVWTGAGYTF
TRBD1,TRBV19,NA,TRBJ2-7,TGTGCCAGTAGCCCGGGACAGGTCTCCTACGAGCAGTACTTC,CASSPGQVSYEQYF
NA,TRBV11-3,NA,TRBJ1-1,TGTGCCAGCAGCTTGTTGAGGGACACTGAAGCTTTCTTT,CASSLLRDTEAFF
TRBD2,TRBV2,NA,TRBJ2-3,TGTGCCAGCAGGGACTCAGCGGGGGAAGCACCTAATACCCCAGATACGCAGTATTTT,CASRDSAGEAPNTPDTQYF
NA,TRBV15,NA,TRBJ2-1,TGTGCCACCGCGGGCCGCCAGGGGAAAGAGCAGTTCTTC,CATAGRQGKEQFF
NA,TRBV30,NA,TRBJ2-1,TGTGCCTGGAGCCCCCCGGGTGGCGAGCAGTTCTTC,CAWSPPGGEQFF
TRBD1,TRBV14,NA,TRBJ2-7,TGTGCCAGCAGCCAAGTAGGACAGGGTGTCCCCTCCTACGAGCAGTACTTC,CASSQVGQGVPSYEQYF
NA,TRBV5-1,NA,TRBJ1-1,TGCGCCAGCAGCTTGGGGCATGAAGCTTTCTTT,CASSLGHEAFF
TRBD1,TRBV27,NA,TRBJ2-7,TGTGCCAGCAGTTCCTCCGGGGACAGGGCCCTCGAGCAGTACTTC,CASSSSGDRALEQYF
NA,TRBV30,NA,TRBJ1-2,TGTGCCTGGAGTGGAGGGACAAAATATGGCTACACCTTC,CAWSGGTKYGYTF
NA,TRBV28,NA,TRBJ1-2,TGTGCCAGCAGACCGCAACAAAAGAAGGGAGGACATGGCTACACCTTC,CASRPQQKKGGHGYTF
NA,TRBV5-8,few,TRBJ1-1,TGTGCCAGCAGCTTGGGTGCAGGGGTAAACACTGAAGCTTTCTTT,CASSLGAGVNTEAFF
NA,TRBV7-2,NA,TRBJ1-5,TGTGCCAGCAGCTTAGCGATCGACAGAGATCAGCCCCAGCATTTT,CASSLAIDRDQPQHF
TRBD1,TRBV2,NA,TRBJ2-3,TGTGCCAGCAGTACCCCGGGACAGCCCTTTACAGATACGCAGTATTTT,CASSTPGQPFTDTQYF
TRBD1,TRBV7-6,NA,TRBJ2-2,TGTGCCAGCAGCTGGACAAGGGACAGCGCCCAAATCGGGGAGCTGTTTTTT,CASSWTRDSAQIGELFF
NA,TRBV30,NA,TRBJ2-2,TGTGCCTGGAGTGTTGGACTGACCGGGGAGCTGTTTTTT,CAWSVGLTGELFF
NA,TRBV11-3,NA,TRBJ2-3,TGTGCCAGCAGCCCTCGGTCGGTCACAGATACGCAGTATTTT,CASSPRSVTDTQYF
TRBD2,TRBV13,NA,TRBJ2-5,TGTGCCAGCAGCGGTAGCGGGGGGGCGGAGACCCAGTACTTC,CASSGSGGAETQYF
NA,TRBV21-1,NA,TRBJ2-3,TGTGCCAGCAGCAAAGCCCGCAGGCGTTGCACAGATACGCAGTATTTT,CASSKARRRCTDTQYF
NA,TRBV6-5,few,TRBJ1-2,TGTGCCAGCAGTGCCCCACAGGGCACCTACACCTTC,CASSAPQGTYTF
TRBD2,TRBV19,NA,TRBJ2-5,TGTGCCAGTAGTTCGGGACTACAAGAGACCCAGTACTTC,CASSSGLQETQYF
NA,TRBV2,NA,TRBJ2-5,TGTGCCAGCAGTAGCGACAACAGGGAAATAGAGACCCAGTACTTC,CASSSDNREIETQYF
TRBD2,TRBV6-5,NA,TRBJ2-7,TGTGCCAGCATCCCCGGGGGGGCCAACCGATACGAGCAGTACTTC,CASIPGGANRYEQYF
TRBD2,TRBV7-3,once,TRBJ2-1,TGTGCCAGCAGCTTAAGTGCTCGCGGGGGGGCTAATGAGCAGTTCTTC,CASSLSARGGANEQFF
TRBD2,TRBV5-1,NA,TRBJ2-1,TGCGCCAGCAGCTCAGACGTCATAGCGGGGGGGGACAATGAGCAGTTCTTC,CASSSDVIAGGDNEQFF